The clone carrying this T cell receptor beta chain was picked up many times. Its specificity is unknown. Each CDR3 protein is one row after TCRdb ran MiXCR on the multiplex PCR reads. Here the sample spans 13,000 or so distinct CDR3 sequences, 62% being singletons. Germline V lookup: CDR1 DFQATT, CDR2 SNEGSKA (reference sequence). V trimming: 2 bases; J trimming: 3 bases; junction bases outside the gene matches: 4. This CDR3 comprises 14 residues. The data are from a study of breast tumors, draining lymph nodes, adjacent tissues. Regarding the study as a whole: Luminal-like breast cancer showed significantly greater tumor-nontumor repertoire similarity than basal-like breast cancer did. Tumors had less TCR diversity than lymph nodes, more than nontumor tissue. Data only fit, rather than demonstrated, lymph node origin of most tumor T cells.

This chain links TRBV20-1 with TRBJ2-7; 10 nucleotides agree with TRBD1. The clonotype originates from a female donor with breast cancer. Some clones in this sample may be carry-over from other donors' samples. Sequencing input: tumor-adjacent breast tissue. This CDR3 reads CSARSGTGVYEQYF. CDR3 coding DNA: TGCAGTGCTAGATCCGGGACAGGGGTCTACGAGCAGTACTTC.